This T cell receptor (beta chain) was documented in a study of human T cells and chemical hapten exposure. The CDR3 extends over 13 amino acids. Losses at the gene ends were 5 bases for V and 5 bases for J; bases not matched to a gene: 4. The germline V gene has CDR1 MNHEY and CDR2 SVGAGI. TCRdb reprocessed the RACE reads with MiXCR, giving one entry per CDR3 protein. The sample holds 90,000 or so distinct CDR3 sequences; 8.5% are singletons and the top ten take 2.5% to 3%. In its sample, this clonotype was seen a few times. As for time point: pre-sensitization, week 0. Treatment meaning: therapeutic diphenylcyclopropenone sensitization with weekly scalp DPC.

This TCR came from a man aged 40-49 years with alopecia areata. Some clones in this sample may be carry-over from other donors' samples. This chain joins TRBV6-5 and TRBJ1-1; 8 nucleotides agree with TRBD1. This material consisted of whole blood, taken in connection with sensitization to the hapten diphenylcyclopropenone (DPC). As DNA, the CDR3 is TGTGCCAGCAGTCGAACAGGGGGAACTGAAGCTTTCTTT. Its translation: CASSRTGGTEAFF.